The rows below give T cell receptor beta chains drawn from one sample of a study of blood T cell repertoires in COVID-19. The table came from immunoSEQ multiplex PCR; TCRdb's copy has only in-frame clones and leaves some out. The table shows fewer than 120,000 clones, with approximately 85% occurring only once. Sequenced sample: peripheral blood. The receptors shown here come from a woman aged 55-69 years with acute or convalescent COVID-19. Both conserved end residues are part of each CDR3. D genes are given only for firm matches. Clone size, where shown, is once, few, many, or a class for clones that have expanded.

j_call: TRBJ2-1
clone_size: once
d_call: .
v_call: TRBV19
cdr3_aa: CASKETNSYNEQFF
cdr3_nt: TGTGCCAGTAAAGAGACTAATTCCTACAATGAGCAGTTCTTC

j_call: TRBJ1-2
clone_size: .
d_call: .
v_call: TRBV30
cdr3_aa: CACPFVRVAYGYTF
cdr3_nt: TGTGCCTGTCCTTTCGTGCGGGTTGCCTATGGCTACACCTTC

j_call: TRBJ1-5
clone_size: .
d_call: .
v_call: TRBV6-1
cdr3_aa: CASSERVQPQHF
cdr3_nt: TGTGCCAGCAGTGAACGTGTCCAGCCCCAGCATTTT

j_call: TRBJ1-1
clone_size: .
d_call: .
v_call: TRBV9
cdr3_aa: CASSVGAGTEAFF
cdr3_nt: TGTGCCAGCAGCGTAGGGGCAGGCACTGAAGCTTTCTTT

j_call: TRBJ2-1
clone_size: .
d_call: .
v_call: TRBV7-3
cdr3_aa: CASGGASYNEQFF
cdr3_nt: TGTGCCAGCGGAGGGGCCTCCTACAATGAGCAGTTCTTC

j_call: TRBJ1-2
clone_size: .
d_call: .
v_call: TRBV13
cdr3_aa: CATLGDSDLVNYGYTF
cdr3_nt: TGTGCCACTTTAGGGGATTCGGATTTAGTTAACTATGGCTACACCTTC

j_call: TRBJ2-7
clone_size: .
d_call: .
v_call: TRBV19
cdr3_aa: CASSNERQAEQYF
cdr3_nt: TGTGCCAGTAGCAACGAACGACAGGCCGAGCAGTACTTC

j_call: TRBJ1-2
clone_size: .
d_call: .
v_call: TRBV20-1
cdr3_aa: CSASVPSGAIGYTF
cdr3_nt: TGCAGTGCTAGTGTACCTTCAGGGGCAATCGGCTACACCTTC

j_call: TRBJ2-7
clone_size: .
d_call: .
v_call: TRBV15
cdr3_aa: CATSRGESYEQYF
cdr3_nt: TGTGCCACCAGCAGAGGGGAGTCCTACGAGCAGTACTTC

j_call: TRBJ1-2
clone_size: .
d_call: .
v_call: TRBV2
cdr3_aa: CASSADYGYTF
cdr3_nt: TGTGCCAGCAGTGCAGACTATGGCTACACCTTC

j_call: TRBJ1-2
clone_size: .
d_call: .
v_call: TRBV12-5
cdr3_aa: CASGRGWPTNYGYTF
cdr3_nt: TGTGCTAGTGGTCGTGGCTGGCCAACTAACTATGGCTACACCTTC

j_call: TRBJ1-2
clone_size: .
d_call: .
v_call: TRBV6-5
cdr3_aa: CASSRYGSLDYGYTF
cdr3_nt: TGTGCCAGCAGTCGGTATGGTTCCTTGGACTATGGCTACACCTTC

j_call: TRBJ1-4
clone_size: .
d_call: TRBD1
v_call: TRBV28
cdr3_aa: CASSDGQGANEKLFF
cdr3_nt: TGTGCCAGCAGTGACGGACAGGGTGCTAATGAAAAACTGTTTTTT

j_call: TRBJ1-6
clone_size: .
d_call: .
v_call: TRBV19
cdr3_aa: CASRTQGYNSPLHF
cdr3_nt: TGTGCCAGTAGGACACAGGGCTATAATTCACCCCTCCACTTT

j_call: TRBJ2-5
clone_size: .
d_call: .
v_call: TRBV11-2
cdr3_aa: CASSQSGDFMAQYF
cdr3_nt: TGTGCCAGCAGCCAATCGGGGGACTTTATGGCCCAGTACTTC

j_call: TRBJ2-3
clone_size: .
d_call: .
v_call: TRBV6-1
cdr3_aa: CASSEEDTQYF
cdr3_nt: TGTGCCAGCAGTGAGGAGGATACGCAGTATTTT

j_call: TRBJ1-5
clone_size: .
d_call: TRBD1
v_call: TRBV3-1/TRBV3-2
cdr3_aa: CASSQGSAGGTVEPQHF
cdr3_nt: TGTGCCAGCAGCCAAGGTTCGGCAGGGGGTACCGTCGAGCCCCAGCATTTT

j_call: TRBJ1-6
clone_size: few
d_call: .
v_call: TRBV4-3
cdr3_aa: CASSQGLDYNSPLHF
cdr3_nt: TGCGCCAGCAGCCAAGGGCTTGACTATAATTCACCCCTCCACTTT

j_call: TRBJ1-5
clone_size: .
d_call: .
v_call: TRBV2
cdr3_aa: CASSEGRSNQPQHF
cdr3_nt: TGTGCCAGCAGTGAGGGGCGGAGCAATCAGCCCCAGCATTTT

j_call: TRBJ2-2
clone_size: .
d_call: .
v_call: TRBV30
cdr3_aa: CAWSRGGAGLTGELFF
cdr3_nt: TGTGCCTGGAGTAGGGGCGGCGCCGGCCTAACCGGGGAGCTGTTTTTT

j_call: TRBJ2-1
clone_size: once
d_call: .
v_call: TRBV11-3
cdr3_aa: CASSLLRGSSYNEQFF
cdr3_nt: TGTGCCAGCAGCTTACTGAGGGGGAGCTCCTACAATGAGCAGTTCTTC

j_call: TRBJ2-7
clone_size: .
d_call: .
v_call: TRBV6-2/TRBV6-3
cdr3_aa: CASSYPTGRNYEQYF
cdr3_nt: TGTGCCAGCAGTTACCCCACAGGTCGGAACTACGAGCAGTACTTC

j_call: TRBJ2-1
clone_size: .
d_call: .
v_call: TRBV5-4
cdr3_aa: CASSPGRGGNEQFF
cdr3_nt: TGTGCCAGCAGCCCTGGAAGGGGAGGCAATGAGCAGTTCTTC

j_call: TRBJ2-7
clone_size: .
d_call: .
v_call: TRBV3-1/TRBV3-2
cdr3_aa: CASSQWGVPGEQYF
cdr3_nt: TGTGCCAGCAGCCAGTGGGGGGTCCCGGGGGAGCAGTACTTC

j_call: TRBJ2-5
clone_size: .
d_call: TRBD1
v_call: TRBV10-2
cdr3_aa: CAISRDRVGETQYF
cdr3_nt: TGCGCCATCTCCCGGGACAGGGTCGGGGAGACCCAGTACTTC

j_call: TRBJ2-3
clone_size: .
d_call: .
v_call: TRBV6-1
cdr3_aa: CASSEERGKGADTQYF
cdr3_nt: TGTGCCAGCAGTGAGGAACGCGGGAAGGGCGCAGATACGCAGTATTTT

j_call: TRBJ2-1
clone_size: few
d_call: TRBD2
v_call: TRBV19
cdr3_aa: CASSMVRGGDNEQFF
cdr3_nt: TGTGCCAGTAGTATGGTTCGCGGGGGAGACAATGAGCAGTTCTTC

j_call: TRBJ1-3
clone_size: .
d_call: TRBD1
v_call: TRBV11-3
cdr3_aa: CASSARPGQASGNTIYF
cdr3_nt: TGTGCCAGCAGCGCACGACCGGGACAGGCCTCTGGAAACACCATATATTTT

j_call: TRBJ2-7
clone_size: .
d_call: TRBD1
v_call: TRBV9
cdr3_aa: CASSVAGQAIYEQYF
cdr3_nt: TGTGCCAGCAGCGTAGCTGGACAGGCTATCTACGAGCAGTACTTC

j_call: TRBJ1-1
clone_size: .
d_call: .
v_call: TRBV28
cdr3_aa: CASSVSRSEAFF
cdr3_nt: TGTGCCAGCAGCGTCTCCCGTTCGGAAGCTTTCTTT

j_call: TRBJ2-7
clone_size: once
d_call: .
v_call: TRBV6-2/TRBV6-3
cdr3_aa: CASSRATSHEQYF
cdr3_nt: TGTGCCAGCAGCCGAGCTACGTCCCACGAGCAGTACTTC

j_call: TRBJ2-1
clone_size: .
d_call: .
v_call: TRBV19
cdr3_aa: CASRRGYNEQFF
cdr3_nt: TGTGCCAGTCGTCGGGGGTACAATGAGCAGTTCTTC

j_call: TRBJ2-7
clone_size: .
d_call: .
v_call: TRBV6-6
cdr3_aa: CASSFGQSSYEQYF
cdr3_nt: TGTGCCAGCAGCTTCGGACAGAGCTCCTACGAGCAGTACTTC

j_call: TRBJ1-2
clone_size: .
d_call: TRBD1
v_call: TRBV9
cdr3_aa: CASSSVNRGSGYTF
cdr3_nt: TGTGCCAGCAGCTCCGTCAACAGGGGCTCTGGCTACACCTTC

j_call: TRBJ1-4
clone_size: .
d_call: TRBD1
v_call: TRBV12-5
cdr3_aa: CASGSGTERELFF
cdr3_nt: TGTGCTAGTGGTTCCGGGACAGAACGGGAACTGTTTTTT

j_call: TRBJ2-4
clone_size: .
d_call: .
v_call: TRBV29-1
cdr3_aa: CSVEKGEDIQYF
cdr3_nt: TGCAGCGTTGAAAAAGGGGAGGACATTCAGTACTTC

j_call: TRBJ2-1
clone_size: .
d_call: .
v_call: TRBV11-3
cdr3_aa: CASSLEGTREQFF
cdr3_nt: TGTGCCAGCAGCTTGGAAGGAACGAGGGAGCAGTTCTTC

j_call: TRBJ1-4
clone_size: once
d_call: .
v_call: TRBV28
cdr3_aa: CASRVGLEKLFF
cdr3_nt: TGTGCCAGCAGGGTGGGCTTAGAAAAACTGTTTTTT

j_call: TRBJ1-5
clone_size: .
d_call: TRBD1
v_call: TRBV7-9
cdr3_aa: CALDLLQGARSQPQHF
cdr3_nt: TGTGCGTTAGATTTATTACAGGGGGCGCGGAGTCAGCCCCAGCATTTT

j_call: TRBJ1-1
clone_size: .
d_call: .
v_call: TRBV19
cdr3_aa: CASSIGQKNTEAFF
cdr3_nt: TGTGCCAGTAGTATTGGACAGAAGAACACTGAAGCTTTCTTT

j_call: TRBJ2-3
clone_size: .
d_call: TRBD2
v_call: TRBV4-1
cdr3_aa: CASSQLAGGLPDTQYF
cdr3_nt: TGCGCCAGCAGCCAACTTGCGGGGGGGCTCCCAGATACGCAGTATTTT

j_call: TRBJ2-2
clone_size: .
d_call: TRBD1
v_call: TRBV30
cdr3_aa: CAWSRLQGQGNTGELFF
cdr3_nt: TGTGCCTGGAGCCGCCTTCAGGGACAGGGGAACACCGGGGAGCTGTTTTTT

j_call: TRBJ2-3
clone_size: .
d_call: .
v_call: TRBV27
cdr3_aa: CASSSTMSTDTQYF
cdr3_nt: TGTGCCAGCAGTTCGACAATGAGCACAGATACGCAGTATTTT

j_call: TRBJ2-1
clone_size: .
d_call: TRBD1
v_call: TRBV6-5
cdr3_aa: CASRNAGGSYNEQFF
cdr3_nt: TGTGCCAGCAGAAATGCAGGGGGCTCCTACAATGAGCAGTTCTTC

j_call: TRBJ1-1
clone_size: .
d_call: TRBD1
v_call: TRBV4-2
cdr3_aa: CASSSEILTGNAFF
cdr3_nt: TGTGCCAGCAGCTCAGAGATCCTGACAGGGAATGCTTTCTTT

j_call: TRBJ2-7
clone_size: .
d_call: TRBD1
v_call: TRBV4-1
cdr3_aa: CASSLVAGQGYEQYF
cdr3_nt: TGCGCCAGCAGCCTAGTAGCAGGACAGGGCTACGAGCAGTACTTC

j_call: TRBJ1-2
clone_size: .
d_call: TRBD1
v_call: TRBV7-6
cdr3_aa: CASSFGDSNYGYTF
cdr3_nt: TGTGCCAGCAGCTTTGGGGACAGTAACTATGGCTACACCTTC

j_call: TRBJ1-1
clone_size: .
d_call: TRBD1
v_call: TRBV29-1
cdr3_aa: CSVGRTGGSRQAFF
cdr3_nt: TGCAGCGTTGGTCGGACAGGGGGTTCTAGGCAAGCTTTCTTT

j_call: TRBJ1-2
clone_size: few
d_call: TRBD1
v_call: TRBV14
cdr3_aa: CASSPNRDSWGYTF
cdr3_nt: TGTGCCAGCAGCCCGAACCGGGACAGCTGGGGCTACACCTTC

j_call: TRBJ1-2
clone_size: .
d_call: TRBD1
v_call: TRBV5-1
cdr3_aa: CASSLSGTDYGYTF
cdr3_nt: TGCGCCAGCAGCTTATCCGGGACAGACTATGGCTACACCTTC

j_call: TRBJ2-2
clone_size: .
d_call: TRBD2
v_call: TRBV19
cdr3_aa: CASSTLAGSNTGELFF
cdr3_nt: TGTGCCAGTAGTACCCTAGCGGGGTCGAACACCGGGGAGCTGTTTTTT

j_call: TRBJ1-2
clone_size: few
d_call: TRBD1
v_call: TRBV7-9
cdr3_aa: CASSDDRGHYGYTF
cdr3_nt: TGTGCCAGCAGCGATGACAGGGGGCATTATGGCTACACCTTC

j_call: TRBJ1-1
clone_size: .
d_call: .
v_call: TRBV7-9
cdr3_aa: CASRPDRNTEAFF
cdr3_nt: TGTGCCAGCAGACCTGACAGAAACACTGAAGCTTTCTTT